The 20 T cell receptor beta chains reported below all come from one sample, sequenced in a study of blood T cell repertoires in COVID-19. Sequencing was performed with immunoSEQ multiplex PCR; in TCRdb, only in-frame clones are kept and a portion is missing. Seen here are about 180,000 clones, approximately 80% observed once, and the top ten hold 5.5% to 7.5%. The specimen sequenced was peripheral blood. All receptors come from a human donor in a cohort sampled during active COVID-19.

The chain couples TRBV25-1 to TRBJ2-1; 9 bases map to TRBD1. Germline V CDR1 and CDR2: MGHDK, SYGVNS. This CDR3 region has 16 residues. The V segment lost 0 bases and the J segment 5 bases; nucleotides outside the gene matches: 5. The CDR3 spells CASSEYTGGRDNEQFF. The CDR3 bases are TGTGCCAGCAGTGAATATACAGGGGGCAGGGACAATGAGCAGTTCTTC.

This chain links TRBV9 with TRBJ2-5, with D possibly matching TRBD1 (5 bases). The CDR3 totals 13 residues. The V and J ends lost 3 bases and 4 bases respectively, with 10 bases between them. Germline assignment: CDR1 SGDLS and CDR2 YYNGEE. This CDR3 is CASSEAGLETQYF. The CDR3 nucleotides are TGTGCCAGCAGCGAAGCAGGGTTAGAGACCCAGTACTTC.

This clone was counted a single time. The chain employs TRBV5-6 and TRBJ1-5; D perhaps matches TRBD1 (6 bases). V was cut by 1 base and J by 4 bases, with 24 bases left in between. Germline V gene sequence: CDR1 SGHDT, CDR2 YYEEEE. The CDR3 totals 19 residues. In DNA, the CDR3 is TGTGCCAGCAGCTTGTCCGGGCAGGGGCAACGGAAGGGGAATCAGCCCCAGCATTTT. The encoded protein is CASSLSGQGQRKGNQPQHF.

The J gene is TRBJ1-4, the V gene TRBV10-1; 7 bases are shared with TRBD1. Germline trimming cut 0 bases from V and 8 bases from J; bases unmatched to any gene: 0. Germline CDR1 reads WNHNN; CDR2 reads SYGVQD (reference sequence). CDR3 length: 13 residues. The CDR3 DNA sequence: TGCGCCAGCAGTGAGTCGACAGGGGAAAAACTGTTTTTT. It is translated as CASSESTGEKLFF.

The J gene is TRBJ1-2, the V gene TRBV6-1; 7 bases fit TRBD1. V shed 3 bases and J 7 bases; nucleotides not matched to a gene: 14. The CDR3 is 16 residues long. CDR1 and CDR2 (germline): MNHNS, SASEGT. Here the CDR3 reads CASSEILGQFNIGYTF. Here the CDR3 DNA reads TGTGCCAGCAGTGAGATATTGGGACAGTTTAATATTGGCTACACCTTC.

V is TRBV7-3 and J is TRBJ1-1; 7 bases line up with TRBD1. The CDR3 runs 14 residues. CDR1 SGHTA and CDR2 FQGTGA come from the germline V gene. Losses at the gene ends were 3 bases for V and 1 base for J; bases not matched to a gene: 2. CDR3 in amino acids: CASSLTGTNTEAFF. In DNA form, the CDR3 reads TGTGCCAGCAGCTTGACAGGGACGAACACTGAAGCTTTCTTT.

The chain has TRBV9 and TRBJ2-5, with D maybe TRBD2 (5 bases). V lost 0 bases and J 5 bases, leaving 8 bases between the germline ends. The germline CDR1 and CDR2 sequences are SGDLS and YYNGEE. This CDR3 has 13 residues. This CDR3 reads CASSVVSGETQYF. In DNA form, the CDR3 reads TGTGCCAGCAGCGTAGTAAGCGGCGAGACCCAGTACTTC.

This clone was observed a few times. The chain couples TRBV5-8 to TRBJ2-7, with TRBD1 matching 8 bases. The germline gives CDR1 SGHTS, CDR2 YDEGEE. V was pared by 2 bases and J by 5 bases, with 6 bases of the junction left unmatched. The CDR3 is 14 amino acids. CDR3 sequence reads: CASSFRDRLDEQYF. The DNA for the CDR3 is TGTGCCAGCAGCTTCCGGGACAGGCTCGACGAGCAGTACTTC.

For the CDR3, the DNA is TGTGCCTGGAGTGAGCGTTGGATCAGGGACAGCAAAAACATTCAGTACTTC. It yields the protein CAWSERWIRDSKNIQYF. The chain employs TRBV30 and TRBJ2-4, with TRBD1 matching over 7 bases. V gave up 1 base and J gave up 3 bases; unmatched junction bases: 12. CDR1 GTSNPN and CDR2 SVGIG come from the germline V gene (reference sequence). The CDR3 runs 17 residues.

This chain uses TRBV5-5 with TRBJ1-1, with D unclear. The length of the CDR3 is 14 residues. Germline V gene lookup returns CDR1 SGHKS and CDR2 YYEKEE (reference sequence). V was pared by 0 bases and J by 1 base, with 7 bases between. CDR3 amino acids: CASSLGRENTEAFF. The CDR3 nucleotides are TGTGCCAGCAGCTTGGGGAGGGAGAACACTGAAGCTTTCTTT.

This chain joins TRBV19 and TRBJ1-4; D not certain. Germline CDR1 is LNHDA and CDR2 is SQIVND (reference sequence). CDR3 length: 12 residues. V lost 9 bases and J lost 7, with 12 bases in between. The CDR3 sequence is CASYGESEKLFF. CDR3 in DNA: TGTGCCAGCTACGGGGAGAGTGAAAAACTGTTTTTT.

The V gene is TRBV7-9, the J gene TRBJ2-2, with 8 positions matching TRBD2. Germline CDR1 SEHNR, CDR2 FQNEAQ (reference sequence). CDR3 size: 15 residues. With V trimmed by 4 bases and J by 4 bases, 5 bases remained unmatched. The CDR3 loop reads CASSSSGGPTGELFF. The CDR3 bases are TGTGCCAGCAGCTCCTCGGGGGGGCCCACCGGGGAGCTGTTTTTT. Supplemented by reference TRBV7-9 and TRBJ2-2, the full variable domain reads DTGVSQNPRHKITKRGQNVTFRCDPISEHNRLYWYRQTLGQGPEFLTYFQNEAQLEKSRLLSDRFSAERPKGSFSTLEIQRTEQGDSAMYLCASSSSGGPTGELFFGEGSRLTVL.

Notes on this clone: One junction end does not reproduce the germline sequence, and a read error may be involved. The J gene is TRBJ2-1, the V gene TRBV7-3; TRBD1 is a possible D gene (5 bases). Germline V gene data show CDR1 as SGHTA and CDR2 as FQGTGA. CDR3 length: 16 amino acids. CDR3 amino acids: CASSLQGTLSHNEQFF. In nucleotides, the CDR3 is TGTGCCAGCAGCTTACAGGGAACCCTCTCCCACAATGAGCAGTTCTTC.

V usage is TRBV5-1 and J usage is TRBJ1-4; possibly TRBD1 for D (5 bases). This CDR3 contains 12 residues. V lost 5 bases to trimming and J lost 8 bases, with 10 bases between them. CDR1 SGHRS and CDR2 YFSETQ come from the germline V gene. The DNA of the CDR3 is TGCGCCAGCAGGGGGCTAGAGGAAAAACTGTTTTTT. Translated, it gives CASRGLEEKLFF.

As concerns this clone: Other DNA sequences within the sample encode an identical CDR3. V gene TRBV3-1 (or the pseudogene TRBV3-2) combines with J gene TRBJ2-5, with TRBD1 matching 7 bases. V lost 4 bases and J lost 5; bases outside the gene matches: 7. The CDR3 spans 14 residues. CDR1 and CDR2 (germline): LGHDT, YNNKEL (reference sequence). In DNA form, the CDR3 reads TGTGCCAGCAGCCCAACGACAGGGCCTGAGACCCAGTACTTC. Translation gives CASSPTTGPETQYF.

The chain uses TRBV19 and TRBJ1-6, with a possible D match to TRBD1 (5 bases). Germline-derived CDR1 and CDR2 are LNHDA and SQIVND (reference sequence). There are 14 residues in the CDR3. Trimming left V 6 bases short and J 7 bases short, with 13 bases between. CDR3 bases: TGTGCCAGTAGCTCCGGACACAGAAATTCACCCCTCCACTTT. Translating gives CASSSGHRNSPLHF.

This clone was recorded only once. CDR3 DNA sequence: TGTGCCAGCAGCGTAGGAGATCCCCGCTCTGGAAACACCATATATTTT. Protein product: CASSVGDPRSGNTIYF. V is TRBV9 and J is TRBJ1-3; D not certain. The CDR3 length is 16 residues. Germline V gene data show CDR1 as SGDLS and CDR2 as YYNGEE. V lost 0 bases and J lost 0, with 10 bases in between.

The CDR3 is CASSSGAGGFDEQYF. The CDR3 nucleotides read TGTGCCAGCAGCTCAGGAGCAGGGGGTTTCGACGAGCAGTACTTC. The V and J genes are TRBV7-9 and TRBJ2-7; 7 bases are a match to TRBD1. Germline V gene lookup returns CDR1 SEHNR and CDR2 FQNEAQ (reference sequence). The CDR3 sequence is 15 residues long. The junction had 11 bases not matched to a gene; V was cut back by 4 bases and J by 5 bases.

The gene calls are TRBV5-1 and TRBJ2-5; maybe TRBD2 (5 bases). This CDR3 contains 12 residues. The V end was cut by 5 bases, the J end by 5 bases, with 10 bases between. Germline CDR1 is SGHRS and CDR2 is YFSETQ. The DNA of the CDR3 is TGCGCCAGCAGAAAGGGCGGGGAGACCCAGTACTTC. Translating it yields CASRKGGETQYF.

This clone has only one observation. The CDR3 sequence is CASSSVRDTGHQPQHF. In nucleotides, the CDR3 is TGTGCCAGCAGTTCCGTTCGGGACACAGGGCATCAGCCCCAGCATTTT. The chain links TRBV6-5 to TRBJ1-5; D might be TRBD1 (6 bases). The CDR3 is made up of 16 amino acids. Germline assignment: CDR1 MNHEY and CDR2 SVGAGI. V was clipped by 4 bases and J by 5 bases, with 18 bases between them.